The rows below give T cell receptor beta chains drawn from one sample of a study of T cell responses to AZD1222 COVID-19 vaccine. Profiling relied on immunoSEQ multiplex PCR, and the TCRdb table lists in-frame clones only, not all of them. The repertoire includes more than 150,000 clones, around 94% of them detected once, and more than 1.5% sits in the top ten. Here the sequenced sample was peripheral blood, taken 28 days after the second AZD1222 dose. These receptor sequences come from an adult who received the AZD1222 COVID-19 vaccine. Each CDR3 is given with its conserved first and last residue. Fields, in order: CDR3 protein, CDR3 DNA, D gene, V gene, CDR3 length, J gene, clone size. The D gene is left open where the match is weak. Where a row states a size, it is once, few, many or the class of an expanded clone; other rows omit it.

CASRSGRTEAFF,TGTGCCAGCAGGTCAGGGAGGACTGAAGCTTTCTTT,NA,TRBV6-5,12,TRBJ1-1,NA
CASSSATSGSIYEQFF,TGTGCCAGCAGTTCCGCGACTAGCGGGAGTATCTATGAGCAGTTCTTC,TRBD2,TRBV27,16,TRBJ2-1,NA
CSASPPELSNYGYTF,TGCAGTGCCAGTCCCCCAGAGCTCTCTAACTATGGCTACACCTTC,NA,TRBV20-1,15,TRBJ1-2,NA
CASSQDIRSSYNEQFF,TGCGCCAGCAGCCAAGATATCAGAAGCTCCTACAATGAGCAGTTCTTC,NA,TRBV4-3,16,TRBJ2-1,NA
CSIGQVLFEKGAFF,TGCAGTATTGGACAGGTTCTCTTCGAAAAGGGGGCTTTCTTT,TRBD1,TRBV29-1,14,TRBJ1-1,NA
CASSPPGQGASGANVLTF,TGTGCCAGCTCACCACCGGGACAGGGGGCGTCTGGGGCCAACGTCCTGACTTTC,TRBD1,TRBV18,18,TRBJ2-6,NA
CASNGQTLNTEAFF,TGTGCCAGTAATGGACAGACTCTAAACACTGAAGCTTTCTTT,NA,TRBV18,14,TRBJ1-1,NA
CASSTPGRGGGELFF,TGTGCCAGCAGTACCCCGGGCAGGGGCGGCGGGGAGCTGTTTTTT,NA,TRBV6-6,15,TRBJ2-2,NA
CASSPRPEQRNYGYTF,TGTGCCAGCTCACCCCGCCCCGAGCAGCGTAACTATGGCTACACCTTC,NA,TRBV18,16,TRBJ1-2,once
CASSSGVGTKLNYGYTF,TGCGCCAGCAGCTCTGGGGTCGGGACGAAACTTAACTATGGCTACACCTTC,NA,TRBV5-1,17,TRBJ1-2,NA
CASRTFDSNQPQHF,TGTGCCAGCCGGACATTTGATAGCAATCAGCCCCAGCATTTT,NA,TRBV2,14,TRBJ1-5,NA
CASNRQNTEAFF,TGTGCCAGCAATAGACAAAACACTGAAGCTTTCTTT,NA,TRBV2,12,TRBJ1-1,few
CATSRDGVAGVDEQYF,TGTGCCACCAGCAGAGATGGAGTAGCGGGAGTCGACGAGCAGTACTTC,TRBD2,TRBV15,16,TRBJ2-7,NA
CASSLTGPTDTQYF,TGTGCCAGCAGTTTGACAGGTCCCACAGATACGCAGTATTTT,NA,TRBV27,14,TRBJ2-3,NA
CASSHWEGSGNTIYF,TGCGCCAGCAGCCATTGGGAGGGCTCTGGAAACACCATATATTTT,NA,TRBV4-1,15,TRBJ1-3,NA
CATSRVSGTDYEQYF,TGTGCCACCAGCAGAGTGTCAGGCACAGACTACGAGCAGTACTTC,NA,TRBV15,15,TRBJ2-7,NA
CASSPGANQPQHF,TGTGCCAGCTCACCAGGAGCAAATCAGCCCCAGCATTTT,NA,TRBV18,13,TRBJ1-5,NA